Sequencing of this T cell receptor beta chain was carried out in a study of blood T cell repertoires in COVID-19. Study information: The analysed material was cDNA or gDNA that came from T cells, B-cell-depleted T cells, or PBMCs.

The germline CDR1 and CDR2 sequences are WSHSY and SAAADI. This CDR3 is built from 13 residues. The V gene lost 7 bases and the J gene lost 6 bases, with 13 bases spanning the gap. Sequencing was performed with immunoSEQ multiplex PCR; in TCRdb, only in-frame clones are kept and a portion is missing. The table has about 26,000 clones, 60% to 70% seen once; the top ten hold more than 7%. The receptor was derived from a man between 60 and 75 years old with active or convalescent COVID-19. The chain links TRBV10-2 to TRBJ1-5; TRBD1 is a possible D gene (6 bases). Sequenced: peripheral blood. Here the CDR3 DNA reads TGCGCCAGCATGGGGGCCAGGACTCAGCCCCAGCATTTT. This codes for CASMGARTQPQHF.